Listed below are T cell receptor beta chains from one sample, sequenced in a study of blood T cell repertoires in COVID-19. Produced via immunoSEQ multiplex PCR; TCRdb's table is partial and in-frame only. The data hold more than 300,000 clones, with 80% to 95% observed a single time. Sequenced input: PBMCs or T cells enriched from blood (not recorded which). All receptors derive from a woman between 40 and 50 years old who had been exposed to COVID-19. The CDR3 runs from the conserved cysteine through the conserved F or W. Each record gives: J gene, D gene, V gene, clone size, CDR3 protein, CDR3 DNA. The D gene is left open where the match is weak. Expanded clones get a size class; other rows say once, few or many, or leave the size out.

>TRBJ1-2|TRBD1|TRBV3-1/TRBV3-2|NA
CASSQEGQGGHGYTF
TGTGCCAGCAGCCAAGAAGGACAGGGGGGGCATGGCTACACCTTC
>TRBJ2-1|NA|TRBV30|NA
CAWSPGDFSYNEQFF
TGTGCCTGGAGTCCCGGGGACTTCTCCTACAATGAGCAGTTCTTC
>TRBJ1-5|NA|TRBV19|once
CASSIDRDQPQHF
TGTGCCAGTAGTATAGATCGGGATCAGCCCCAGCATTTT
>TRBJ1-1|NA|TRBV30|NA
CASSITGKGPFEAFF
TGTGCCTCGAGTATAACAGGGAAAGGACCTTTTGAAGCTTTCTTT
>TRBJ2-5|NA|TRBV7-3|NA
CASSRGSGETQYF
TGTGCCAGCAGCCGCGGCTCCGGAGAGACCCAGTACTTC
>TRBJ1-6|NA|TRBV10-3|NA
CAISGRGALDSPLHF
TGTGCCATCAGTGGACGAGGAGCCCTAGATTCACCCCTCCACTTT
>TRBJ2-1|TRBD1|TRBV3-1/TRBV3-2|NA
CASINRDRGSGSYNEQFF
TGTGCCAGCATAAACCGGGACAGGGGAAGTGGCTCCTACAATGAGCAGTTCTTC
>TRBJ2-7|TRBD2|TRBV7-9|NA
CASSPPRTSGYYEQYF
TGTGCCAGCAGCCCCCCGAGGACTAGCGGGTACTACGAGCAGTACTTC
>TRBJ2-1|NA|TRBV28|NA
CASTNPGWGGGEQFF
TGTGCCAGCACCAACCCTGGATGGGGAGGGGGAGAGCAGTTCTTC
>TRBJ2-7|NA|TRBV18|once
CASSPMTGYEQYF
TGTGCCAGCTCACCTATGACAGGCTACGAGCAGTACTTC
>TRBJ1-6|NA|TRBV3-1/TRBV3-2|NA
CASSSLAGNNSPLHF
TGTGCCAGCAGTTCCCTCGCAGGGAATAATTCACCCCTCCACTTT
>TRBJ2-7|NA|TRBV20-1|NA
CSAIDRRTSSYEQYF
TGCAGTGCTATTGACCGCCGAACTAGCTCCTACGAGCAGTACTTC
>TRBJ2-5|TRBD1|TRBV18|NA
CASSPPVQGKTQYF
TGTGCCAGCTCACCACCGGTACAGGGGAAGACCCAGTACTTC
>TRBJ1-1|TRBD1|TRBV30|NA
CAWSPGGVTEAFF
TGTGCCTGGAGCCCAGGGGGCGTCACTGAAGCTTTCTTT
>TRBJ1-2|NA|TRBV5-6|NA
CASSLGRDHGYTF
TGTGCCAGCAGCTTAGGCAGGGATCATGGCTACACCTTC
>TRBJ1-6|TRBD1|TRBV19|once
CASRDRGDSPLHF
TGTGCCAGTAGGGACAGGGGGGATTCACCCCTCCACTTT
>TRBJ1-2|TRBD1|TRBV10-1|NA
CASAGPQGQGNYGYTF
TGCGCCAGCGCAGGGCCGCAAGGACAGGGAAATTATGGCTACACCTTC
>TRBJ1-6|TRBD1|TRBV9|NA
CASSTDRGQGSPLHF
TGTGCCAGCAGCACGGACAGGGGGCAGGGTTCACCCCTCCACTTT
>TRBJ2-1|NA|TRBV12-3/TRBV12-4|NA
CASSLRQYNEQFF
TGTGCCAGCAGTCTACGACAGTACAATGAGCAGTTCTTC
>TRBJ2-7|TRBD2|TRBV4-3|NA
CASSQDLASGRYLSYEQYF
TGCGCCAGCAGCCAAGATCTGGCTAGCGGGAGGTACCTTTCCTACGAGCAGTACTTC
>TRBJ1-1|TRBD1|TRBV27|NA
CASSYRDRVTEAFF
TGTGCCAGCAGTTACAGGGACAGGGTGACTGAAGCTTTCTTT
>TRBJ1-4|NA|TRBV3-1/TRBV3-2|once
CASSLLGGEKLFF
TGTGCCAGCAGCCTACTAGGTGGAGAAAAACTGTTTTTT
>TRBJ2-1|NA|TRBV19|NA
CASSIGGALHEQFF
TGTGCCAGTAGTATAGGCGGAGCGTTGCATGAGCAGTTCTTC
>TRBJ1-4|TRBD1|TRBV25-1|NA
CASRQGANEKLFF
TGTGCCAGCCGACAGGGAGCTAATGAAAAACTGTTTTTT
>TRBJ1-3|NA|TRBV30|NA
CAWSSSSGNTIYF
TGTGCCTGGAGTTCTAGCTCTGGAAACACCATATATTTT
>TRBJ1-2|NA|TRBV7-8|NA
CASSKAGQSPNYGYTF
TGTGCCAGCAGCAAAGCGGGGCAGTCCCCTAACTATGGCTACACCTTC
>TRBJ2-1|NA|TRBV11-1|once
CASSLGRGSEQFF
TGTGCCAGCAGCTTAGGACGAGGGTCTGAGCAGTTCTTC
>TRBJ1-1|NA|TRBV27|NA
CASSFRTRGTEAFF
TGTGCCAGCAGTTTTCGGACCCGAGGGACTGAAGCTTTCTTT
>TRBJ1-5|TRBD1|TRBV7-8|NA
CASSWGQGPDQPQHF
TGTGCCAGCAGCTGGGGACAGGGCCCAGATCAGCCCCAGCATTTT
>TRBJ2-1|NA|TRBV24-1|NA
CATSGGDLAYNEQFF
TGTGCCACCAGTGGGGGGGACTTGGCCTACAATGAGCAGTTCTTC
>TRBJ1-2|NA|TRBV19|NA
CASSRLREGGYTF
TGTGCCAGTAGTCGTCTCAGGGAGGGAGGCTACACCTTC
>TRBJ1-5|TRBD1|TRBV3-1/TRBV3-2|NA
CASSLGTVSNQPQHF
TGTGCCAGCAGCCTTGGGACAGTTAGCAATCAGCCCCAGCATTTT
>TRBJ1-2|NA|TRBV7-2|NA
CASSPRQTQGGYTF
TGTGCCAGCAGCCCGAGACAGACCCAGGGTGGCTACACCTTC
>TRBJ2-5|NA|TRBV7-2|NA
CASSLTYQETQYF
TGTGCCAGCAGCTTAACATACCAAGAGACCCAGTACTTC
>TRBJ2-5|TRBD1|TRBV24-1|NA
CATSDPRGRETQYF
TGTGCCACCAGTGATCCCAGGGGGCGAGAGACCCAGTACTTC
>TRBJ2-3|NA|TRBV20-1|NA
CSASGADTQYF
TGCAGTGCTAGCGGGGCAGATACGCAGTATTTT
>TRBJ2-3|TRBD2|TRBV7-9|NA
CASSFASGPADTQYF
TGTGCCAGCAGCTTTGCTAGCGGGCCTGCAGATACGCAGTATTTT
>TRBJ1-4|TRBD1|TRBV27|NA
CASTTAGTGNYEKLFF
TGTGCCAGCACTACTGCCGGGACAGGGAATTATGAAAAACTGTTTTTT
>TRBJ1-1|TRBD1|TRBV19|NA
CASSPITGGGTEAFF
TGTGCCAGTAGTCCCATAACAGGGGGAGGCACTGAAGCTTTCTTT
>TRBJ1-2|NA|TRBV19|NA
CASRSTWSYGYTF
TGTGCCAGTAGAAGCACATGGAGCTATGGCTACACCTTC
>TRBJ1-2|TRBD1|TRBV11-3|NA
CASSARDRDYGYTF
TGTGCCAGCAGCGCCCGGGACAGGGACTATGGCTACACCTTC
>TRBJ2-1|NA|TRBV5-1|NA
CASSSTGPKNEQFF
TGCGCCAGCAGCTCAACAGGACCAAAAAATGAGCAGTTCTTC
>TRBJ2-2|NA|TRBV2|NA
CASRPDSQLNTGELFF
TGTGCCAGCAGGCCCGACAGTCAGCTAAACACCGGGGAGCTGTTTTTT
>TRBJ1-4|TRBD1|TRBV18|NA
CASSPGTGATNEKLFF
TGTGCCAGCTCACCCGGGACAGGGGCAACTAATGAAAAACTGTTTTTT
>TRBJ2-7|TRBD2|TRBV2|NA
CASKVGTSSHEQYF
TGTGCCAGCAAGGTCGGGACTAGCTCCCACGAGCAGTACTTC
>TRBJ2-1|NA|TRBV3-1/TRBV3-2|NA
CASSQGSGWQFF
TGTGCCAGCAGCCAAGGGTCAGGGTGGCAGTTCTTC
>TRBJ2-7|TRBD1|TRBV7-2|few
CASTPEGTGVSYEQYF
TGTGCCAGCACCCCCGAGGGTACAGGGGTTTCCTACGAGCAGTACTTC
>TRBJ1-1|TRBD1|TRBV29-1|NA
CSVAPDNRGVGPVVF
TGCAGCGTTGCCCCAGATAACAGGGGTGTGGGGCCGGTGGTCTTT
>TRBJ1-1|NA|TRBV5-1|once
CASSQGGPNTEAFF
TGCGCCAGCAGCCAGGGAGGCCCGAACACTGAAGCTTTCTTT
>TRBJ1-1|TRBD1|TRBV6-2/TRBV6-3|NA
CASSYTGGGTEAFF
TGTGCCAGCAGTTATACAGGGGGAGGGACTGAAGCTTTCTTT
>TRBJ1-2|NA|TRBV28|NA
CASSWGEGYGYTF
TGTGCCAGCAGCTGGGGGGAGGGCTATGGCTACACCTTC
>TRBJ2-5|TRBD1|TRBV4-1|NA
CASSYKQGAGEETQYF
TGCGCCAGCAGCTATAAACAGGGGGCAGGCGAAGAGACCCAGTACTTC
>TRBJ1-4|NA|TRBV29-1|once
CSVEGPQSEKLFF
TGCAGCGTTGAAGGTCCACAATCGGAAAAACTGTTTTTT
>TRBJ1-2|NA|TRBV10-3|NA
CAISETLNYGYTF
TGTGCCATCAGTGAGACTTTAAACTATGGCTACACCTTC
>TRBJ1-3|TRBD1|TRBV3-1/TRBV3-2|NA
CASSPQGASGNTIYF
TGTGCCAGCAGCCCGCAGGGGGCTTCGGGAAACACCATATATTTT
>TRBJ1-3|NA|TRBV3-1/TRBV3-2|NA
CASSQERLPRSGNTIYF
TGTGCCAGCAGCCAAGAGAGGCTTCCCCGCTCTGGAAACACCATATATTTT
>TRBJ1-5|NA|TRBV19|NA
CASSSTQNNQPQHF
TGTGCCAGTAGTAGTACACAAAACAATCAGCCCCAGCATTTT
>TRBJ2-5|TRBD1|TRBV12-5|NA
CASGSVHRTGGETQYF
TGTGCTAGTGGTTCCGTCCATAGGACAGGAGGTGAGACCCAGTACTTC
>TRBJ2-7|TRBD1|TRBV18|NA
CASTQGAGYEQYF
TGTGCCAGCACCCAGGGGGCCGGCTACGAGCAGTACTTC